The 32 T cell receptor beta chains presented below share a single source sample, sequenced in a study of blood T cell repertoires in COVID-19. Profiling relied on immunoSEQ multiplex PCR, and the TCRdb table lists in-frame clones only, not all of them. The sample lists around 64,000 clones; about 83% were seen once. Sequencing was done on a sample of peripheral blood. Source of these receptors: a woman aged 80 or over with acute or convalescent COVID-19.

J is TRBJ2-2 and V is TRBV5-4; 9 bases fit TRBD1. V lost 4 bases to trimming and J lost 7 bases; unmatched junction nucleotides: 11. The CDR3 sequence is 16 residues long. CDR1 is SGHNT and CDR2 is YYREEE in the germline V gene (reference sequence). The CDR3 region has the DNA TGTGCCAGCAGCCCGACCGGGACAGGGAAGGGCGGGGAGCTGTTTTTT. Residues: CASSPTGTGKGGELFF.

The chain couples TRBV19 to TRBJ1-3; D gene uncertain. Germline-derived CDR1 and CDR2 are LNHDA and SQIVND (reference sequence). The V and J ends lost 5 bases and 0 bases respectively, with 11 bases between them. There are 15 residues in the CDR3. The CDR3 nucleotides read TGTGCCAGTAGTGCAGACACCAGCTCTGGAAACACCATATATTTT. Translation: CASSADTSSGNTIYF.

The CDR3 DNA reads TGTGCCAGCAGCCAAGTACTAGCGGTGAGCACCGGGGAGCTGTTTTTT. Translating it yields CASSQVLAVSTGELFF. The chain carries TRBV3-1 (or the pseudogene TRBV3-2) and TRBJ2-2, with 8 bases that match TRBD2. V lost 1 base to trimming and J lost 4 bases; unmatched junction nucleotides: 5. The CDR3 length is 16 residues. The germline V gene encodes CDR1 LGHDT and CDR2 YNNKEL (reference sequence).

This chain uses TRBV7-2 with TRBJ2-5; weak D call: TRBD1 (5 bases). This CDR3 spans 14 amino acids. The V end lost 3 bases, the J end lost 7 bases, and 15 bases lay between the germline ends. Per germline, CDR1 SGHTA and CDR2 FQGNSA. The CDR3 coding sequence is TGTGCCAGCAGCTTGCCTCCCGGGCAGGGGACCCAGTACTTC. Translating gives CASSLPPGQGTQYF.

The chain has TRBV3-1 (or the pseudogene TRBV3-2) and TRBJ2-7, with D unresolved. The CDR3 is made up of 12 amino acids. V lost 1 base, J lost 7 bases, and 8 bases lay in between. Germline V CDR1 and CDR2: LGHDT, YNNKEL (reference sequence). The CDR3 here is CASSQVSLEQYF. The CDR3, as DNA: TGTGCCAGCAGCCAAGTTAGCCTTGAGCAGTACTTC.

The V and J genes are TRBV6-5 and TRBJ1-3; D is perhaps TRBD1 (6 bases). V shed 10 bases and J shed 4 bases, with 14 bases lying between them. Germline V CDR1 and CDR2: MNHEY, SVGAGI. This CDR3 is built from 13 residues. The CDR3 DNA follows: TGTGCCACCAGAGGGACAATGGGAAACACCATATATTTT. Translating it yields CATRGTMGNTIYF.

The table lists this clone with a count of one. The chain is built from TRBV19 and TRBJ2-2; 12 positions match TRBD1. CDR1 and CDR2 (germline): LNHDA, SQIVND (reference sequence). This CDR3 comprises 15 residues. J was trimmed by 5 bases and V by 3 bases; bases with no gene match: 1. CDR3 sequence reads: CASSMGQGATGELFF. DNA of the CDR3: TGTGCCAGTAGTATGGGACAGGGGGCGACCGGGGAGCTGTTTTTT.

This clone was recorded only once. V is TRBV19 and J is TRBJ1-2, with D maybe TRBD1 (5 bases). The germline V gene encodes CDR1 LNHDA and CDR2 SQIVND (reference sequence). The V gene lost 5 bases and the J gene lost 0 bases, with 13 bases spanning the gap. The CDR3 totals 15 residues. CDR3: CASSRGTVANYGYTF. As DNA, the CDR3 is TGTGCCAGTAGTCGGGGGACGGTAGCTAACTATGGCTACACCTTC.

CDR3: CASSLPHFVSGKVSLRFF. CDR3 sequence (DNA): TGTGCCAGCAGCTTACCCCATTTTGTTAGCGGGAAGGTGAGTCTACGGTTCTTC. V is TRBV7-2 and J is TRBJ2-1; 8 bases line up with TRBD2. The CDR3 runs 18 residues. CDR1 SGHTA and CDR2 FQGNSA come from the germline V gene. With 2 bases clipped from V and 15 bases from J, the junction kept 24 bases outside the gene matches.

Comment on this clone: Mismatch with germline at one junction end may stem from a read error. The chain employs TRBV7-8 and TRBJ2-3, with 7 bases lining up with TRBD2. Germline V CDR1 and CDR2: SGHVS, FQNEAQ. This CDR3 has 10 residues. In DNA, the CDR3 is TGCGCGGGGGGCACAGATACGCAGTATTTT. Protein sequence: CAGGTDTQYF. Full variable domain (rest looked up from reference TRBV7-8 and TRBJ2-3): GAGVSQSPRYKVAKRGQDVALRCDPISGHVSLFWYQQALGQGPEFLTYFQNEAQLDKSGLPSDRFFAERPEGSVSTLKIQRTQQEDSAVYLCAGGTDTQYFGPGTRLTVL.

The chain links TRBV5-1 to TRBJ2-7; tentative D call: TRBD1 (6 bases). This CDR3 contains 13 residues. Trimming shortened V by 3 bases and J by 0 bases, and 7 bases separated the two germline ends. CDR1 and CDR2 from the germline V gene are SGHRS and YFSETQ. The CDR3 DNA is TGCGCCAGCAGCTCGGACAGCTCCTACGAGCAGTACTTC. Its translation: CASSSDSSYEQYF.

The rearrangement joins TRBV6-1 to TRBJ2-5; D not resolved. Germline CDR1 is MNHNS and CDR2 is SASEGT. The CDR3 spans 14 residues. With 1 base removed from V and 7 bases from J, the gap between germline ends came to 13 bases. The CDR3 DNA follows: TGTGCCAGCAGTGAAGGACACGCGACGACGACCCAGTACTTC. Protein sequence: CASSEGHATTTQYF.

This rearrangement joins TRBV28 to TRBJ2-6; 8 nucleotides line up with TRBD2. V lost 6 bases and J lost 0; bases outside the gene matches: 4. The V gene's germline CDR1 is MDHEN and CDR2 SYDVKM. The CDR3 covers 16 residues. CDR3 protein: CASRAGGLSGANVLTF. CDR3 nucleotide sequence: TGTGCCAGCAGGGCGGGGGGCCTCTCTGGGGCCAACGTCCTGACTTTC.

The chain links TRBV4-1 to TRBJ1-4; D is possibly TRBD1 (6 bases). The V end was cut by 0 bases, the J end by 6 bases, with 17 bases between. Germline CDR1 and CDR2: MGHRA and YSYEKL. This CDR3 has 17 amino acids. The CDR3 loop reads CASSQEGGGRLYEKLFF. CDR3 DNA: TGCGCCAGCAGCCAAGAAGGTGGGGGCAGGCTGTATGAAAAACTGTTTTTT.

This clone came up once. The gene calls are TRBV21-1 and TRBJ2-2; the tabulated D call, TRBD2, remains unverified against the DNA. TRBV21-1 is classified as a pseudogene. This CDR3 is built from 16 residues. DNA for the CDR3: TGTGCCAGCACCCCTAGCTCGCAGAGGAACACCGGGGAGCTGTTTTTT. Its translation: CASTPSSQRNTGELFF.

V usage is TRBV28 and J usage is TRBJ1-2; D remains ambiguous. V was cut by 11 bases and J by 5 bases, with 9 bases left in between. The V gene's germline CDR1 is MDHEN and CDR2 SYDVKM. The CDR3 runs 10 residues. The CDR3 spells CAVEGYGYTF. Written as DNA, the CDR3 is TGTGCCGTCGAGGGATATGGCTACACCTTC.

The chain uses TRBV3-1 (or the pseudogene TRBV3-2) and TRBJ2-3; 7 bases match TRBD2. Trimming cost V 1 base and J 6 bases; bases outside gene matches: 7. This CDR3 contains 15 residues. Germline V gene data show CDR1 as LGHDT and CDR2 as YNNKEL (reference sequence). The CDR3 loop reads CASSQVGGRGDTQYF. CDR3 sequence (DNA): TGTGCCAGCAGCCAAGTTGGCGGGAGAGGCGATACGCAGTATTTT.

J is TRBJ1-6 and V is TRBV10-1, with 9 bases aligning to TRBD1. CDR3 length: 15 residues. V lost 6 bases to trimming and J lost 7 bases; unmatched junction nucleotides: 7. Germline V gene lookup returns CDR1 WNHNN and CDR2 SYGVQD (reference sequence). The CDR3 here is CASSTGGSGNSPLHF. DNA for the CDR3: TGCGCCAGCAGCACAGGGGGCTCAGGCAATTCACCCCTCCACTTT.

The V call is TRBV7-3, the J call TRBJ1-6, with 7 bases fitting TRBD1. After removal of 2 bases from V and 6 bases from J, the junction contained 4 bases not matched to a gene. Looked up from germline, CDR1 is SGHTA and CDR2 is FQGTGA. The CDR3 length is 15 residues. The CDR3 DNA reads TGTGCCAGCAGCTTACAGGGGGGAGGTAATTCACCCCTCCACTTT. It codes for CASSLQGGGNSPLHF.

The V and J genes are TRBV5-1 and TRBJ2-5; weak D call: TRBD2 (5 bases). V lost 0 bases and J lost 4, with 10 bases in between. The CDR3 loop spans 14 amino acids. Per germline, CDR1 SGHRS and CDR2 YFSETQ. CDR3 coding DNA: TGCGCCAGCAGCTTGGTCGGGGTCCCAGAGACCCAGTACTTC. Translation: CASSLVGVPETQYF.

This clone was recorded a few times. The rearrangement joins TRBV30 to TRBJ2-7; D is perhaps TRBD1 (6 bases). Germline CDR1 reads GTSNPN; CDR2 reads SVGIG (reference sequence). Trimming stripped 7 bases from V and 0 bases from J, with 19 bases between. This CDR3 is 15 amino acids long. The CDR3 DNA is TGTGCCTTTCGGTTTGGTGGGGGCCCCTCCTACGAGCAGTACTTC. Its translation is CAFRFGGGPSYEQYF. The full variable domain, its missing parts supplied by reference TRBV30 and TRBJ2-7, is SQTIHQWPATLVQPVGSPLSLECTVEGTSNPNLYWYRQAAGRGLQLLFYSVGIGQISSEVPQNLSASRPQDRQFILSSKKLLLSDSGFYLCAFRFGGGPSYEQYFGPGTRLTVT.

The V call is TRBV7-9, the J call TRBJ2-5; D perhaps matches TRBD1 (5 bases). This CDR3 has 13 residues. CDR1 SEHNR and CDR2 FQNEAQ come from the germline V gene (reference sequence). The V and J ends lost 3 bases and 5 bases respectively, with 10 bases between them. DNA of the CDR3: TGTGCCAGCAGCTTTAGACAGTGGGAGACCCAGTACTTC. It is translated as CASSFRQWETQYF.

The gene calls are TRBV3-1 (or the pseudogene TRBV3-2) and TRBJ2-5; D may be TRBD1 (6 bases). From germline, CDR1 is LGHDT and CDR2 YNNKEL (reference sequence). V lost 1 base and J 2 bases, leaving 11 bases between the germline ends. This CDR3 has 15 residues. This CDR3 reads CASSQVPGQQETQYF. DNA for the CDR3: TGTGCCAGCAGCCAAGTTCCGGGACAACAAGAGACCCAGTACTTC.

This clone was detected a few times. This sequence joins TRBV6-5 and TRBJ2-7; D is perhaps TRBD1 (6 bases). Germline V gene sequence: CDR1 MNHEY, CDR2 SVGAGI. V shed 11 bases and J shed 2 bases, with 19 bases lying between them. The CDR3 consists of 14 residues. The CDR3 protein is CAAPAPDRPYEQYF. CDR3 bases: TGTGCCGCCCCGGCCCCAGACAGGCCCTACGAGCAGTACTTC.

This clone was observed once. V and J are TRBV3-1 (or the pseudogene TRBV3-2) and TRBJ1-3; D perhaps matches TRBD1 (5 bases). Trimming took off 2 bases at V and 8 bases at J, with 19 bases between the two ends. Germline lookup yields CDR1 LGHDT and CDR2 YNNKEL (reference sequence). This CDR3 is built from 16 residues. CDR3 protein: CASSQSRGAGGDTIYF. CDR3 in DNA: TGTGCCAGCAGCCAATCTCGTGGTGCGGGGGGGGACACCATATATTTT.

This clone occurred a few times. The CDR3 DNA reads as TGTGCCAGCAGCCCGGACTTAACCGGATCACCCCTCCACTTT. Translated: CASSPDLTGSPLHF. The chain uses TRBV5-4 and TRBJ1-6; D gene uncertain. Germline CDR1 reads SGHNT; CDR2 reads YYREEE (reference sequence). Trimming took off 4 bases at V and 10 bases at J, with 15 bases between the two ends. The CDR3 is 14 residues long. The full variable domain, in which reference TRBV5-4 and TRBJ1-6 provide the parts outside the CDR3, is ETGVTQSPTHLIKTRGQQVTLRCSSQSGHNTVSWYQQALGQGPQFIFQYYREEENGRGNFPPRFSGLQFPNYSSELNVNALELDDSALYLCASSPDLTGSPLHFGNGTRLTVT.

This clone turned up a few times. V gene TRBV5-1 combines with J gene TRBJ1-1, with a weak D call TRBD1 (6 bases). V lost 6 bases and J lost 11, with 20 bases in between. Germline lookup yields CDR1 SGHRS and CDR2 YFSETQ. There are 13 residues in the CDR3. CDR3 sequence reads: CASKFSVYREAFF. The CDR3 coding sequence is TGCGCCAGCAAATTCTCCGTATACAGGGAGGCTTTCTTT.

The chain uses TRBV7-8 and TRBJ1-1; maybe TRBD1 (5 bases). The V end was cut by 1 base, the J end by 2 bases, with 11 bases between. Germline CDR1 reads SGHVS; CDR2 reads FQNEAQ. CDR3 length: 15 amino acids. CDR3 in DNA: TGTGCCAGCAGCTTAGGCGGAGGGGTCAACACTGAAGCTTTCTTT. Translating it yields CASSLGGGVNTEAFF.

The rearrangement links TRBV5-1 to TRBJ1-1; 7 bases map to TRBD1. Losses at the gene ends were 4 bases for V and 4 bases for J; bases not matched to a gene: 10. Germline loops: CDR1 SGHRS, CDR2 YFSETQ. The CDR3 has 15 amino acids. The chain's CDR3 is CASSGLQQGFTEAFF. The CDR3, as DNA: TGCGCCAGCAGCGGCCTACAACAGGGGTTCACTGAAGCTTTCTTT.

The chain links TRBV4-1 to TRBJ2-3, with 8 bases aligning to TRBD2. The ends lost 2 bases at V and 5 bases at J; junction bases unmatched: 9. Germline assignment: CDR1 MGHRA and CDR2 YSYEKL. This CDR3 region has 16 residues. The CDR3 sequence: CASSQPGTREGDTQYF. The DNA for the CDR3 is TGCGCCAGCAGCCAACCCGGGACTAGAGAAGGAGATACGCAGTATTTT.

The genes are TRBV11-2 and TRBJ2-7; D perhaps matches TRBD2 (7 bases). Germline values: CDR1 SGHAT, CDR2 FQNNGV. Trimming took 1 base from V and 6 from J, leaving 13 bases between them. This CDR3 has 14 amino acids. CDR3 protein: CASSLGGGSSEQYF. CDR3 coding DNA: TGTGCCAGCAGCTTAGGGGGGGGCAGCTCCGAGCAGTACTTC.

This chain links TRBV6-2 or TRBV6-3 with TRBJ1-2, with D possibly being TRBD1 (5 bases). Germline assignment: CDR1 MNHEY and CDR2 SVGEGT. CDR3 length: 14 amino acids. Trimming took 8 bases from V and 0 from J, leaving 13 bases between them. CDR3 in DNA: TGTGCCAGCCGTTCTGGGGGGACTAACTATGGCTACACCTTC. Amino acids: CASRSGGTNYGYTF.